The 11 T cell receptor beta chains reported below all come from one sample, sequenced in a study of T cell responses to AZD1222 COVID-19 vaccine. Produced via immunoSEQ multiplex PCR; TCRdb's table is partial and in-frame only. In the table there are about 85,000 clones, roughly 90% of which are singletons. The sample in question was peripheral blood, obtained on day 0 of AZD1222 vaccination. The receptors derive from an adult in good health.

J is TRBJ1-1 and V is TRBV6-2 or TRBV6-3; D not certain. The V gene lost 5 bases and the J gene lost 1 base, with 5 bases spanning the gap. The CDR3 is made up of 12 amino acids. Per the germline V gene, CDR1 is MNHEY and CDR2 is SVGEGT. The CDR3 DNA follows: TGTGCCAGCAGTGGGAAGAACACTGAAGCTTTCTTT. Translated: CASSGKNTEAFF.

The rearrangement joins TRBV21-1 to TRBJ1-1; TRBD1, the table's D call, was not compared with the DNA. TRBV21-1 is flagged as a pseudogene. The CDR3 sequence is 15 residues long. CDR3 region: CASSKVDRENTEAFF. In nucleotides, the CDR3 is TGTGCCAGCAGCAAAGTGGACAGGGAGAACACTGAAGCTTTCTTT.

The rearrangement links TRBV2 to TRBJ2-1; 9 positions match TRBD1. Germline values: CDR1 SNHLY, CDR2 FYNNEI. The CDR3 totals 15 residues. Losses at the gene ends were 5 bases for V and 8 bases for J; bases not matched to a gene: 10. Written as DNA, the CDR3 is TGTGCCAGCAGTTCTGCCGGGACAGGGTTTGATGAGCAGTTCTTC. Translating gives CASSSAGTGFDEQFF.

This chain connects TRBV4-1 to TRBJ1-1, with 7 bases fitting TRBD1. Trimming removed 4 bases from V and 3 bases from J; junction bases left unmatched: 14. CDR1 MGHRA and CDR2 YSYEKL come from the germline V gene. CDR3 length: 17 amino acids. CDR3 in amino acids: CASSPTRPGQNDTEAFF. CDR3 coding DNA: TGCGCCAGCAGCCCTACTCGCCCGGGACAGAACGACACTGAAGCTTTCTTT.

The V call is TRBV25-1, the J call TRBJ1-5, with TRBD1 as a possible D gene (5 bases). This CDR3 region has 18 residues. V was shortened by 5 bases and J by 0 bases, with 20 bases between the two germline ends. The germline gives CDR1 MGHDK, CDR2 SYGVNS. CDR3: CASSIRREGFYSNQPQHF. In DNA form, the CDR3 reads TGTGCCAGCAGTATCCGCAGGGAGGGTTTTTATAGCAATCAGCCCCAGCATTTT.

The chain uses TRBV27 and TRBJ1-5; D is ambiguous. Germline V CDR1 and CDR2: MNHEY, SMNVEV (reference sequence). V lost 7 bases to trimming and J lost 5 bases, with 6 bases between them. The CDR3 is made up of 11 amino acids. CDR3 amino acids: CASNPDQPQHF. The CDR3 nucleotides read TGTGCCAGCAATCCGGATCAGCCCCAGCATTTT.

The chain employs TRBV19 and TRBJ2-2, with TRBD2 matching 14 bases. Germline-derived CDR1 and CDR2 are LNHDA and SQIVND (reference sequence). This CDR3 spans 18 amino acids. V gave up 0 bases and J gave up 6 bases; unmatched junction bases: 6. Written as DNA, the CDR3 is TGTGCCAGTAGTATAGAGAGGGGACTAGCGGGAGTGGCCGGGGAGCTGTTTTTT. This gives the protein CASSIERGLAGVAGELFF.

The chain employs TRBV7-9 and TRBJ2-7; TRBD1 matches 8 bases. Germline V gene sequence: CDR1 SEHNR, CDR2 FQNEAQ (reference sequence). The junction had 10 bases not matched to a gene; V was cut back by 5 bases and J by 13 bases. This CDR3 is 12 amino acids long. The CDR3 coding sequence is TGTGCCAGCAGCCTCCTAACAGGGGGTAGTTACTTC. Amino acids: CASSLLTGGSYF.

The CDR3 reads CASSYSTGTGFRRGNSPLHF. CDR3 nucleotide sequence: TGTGCCAGCAGTTACTCGACCGGGACAGGGTTCAGGCGCGGTAATTCACCCCTCCACTTT. V and J are TRBV6-2 or TRBV6-3 and TRBJ1-6, with 9 nucleotides matching TRBD1. The CDR3 runs 20 residues. Germline V gene lookup returns CDR1 MNHEY and CDR2 SVGEGT. The trim removed 0 bases at V and 6 bases at J, leaving 15 bases unmatched.

The chain links TRBV2 to TRBJ1-1; D might be TRBD1 (6 bases). V was trimmed by 7 bases and J by 2 bases, leaving 14 bases between them. This CDR3 has 14 amino acids. CDR1 is SNHLY and CDR2 is FYNNEI in the germline V gene. CDR3 DNA sequence: TGTGCCAGCATCTGGACAGCCCTTAACACTGAAGCTTTCTTT. The encoded protein is CASIWTALNTEAFF.

This chain uses TRBV6-2 or TRBV6-3 with TRBJ1-5, with 8 bases identical to TRBD1. V shed 4 bases and J 2 bases; nucleotides not matched to a gene: 4. The CDR3 has 15 residues. Germline assignment: CDR1 MNHEY and CDR2 SVGEGT. As DNA, the CDR3 is TGTGCCAGCAGTTCAGGGGGCTTGGGCAATCAGCCCCAGCATTTT. The encoded protein is CASSSGGLGNQPQHF.